These 18 T cell receptor beta chains were sequenced from one sample in a study of shared clonotypes between healthy human individuals. The method was immunoSEQ multiplex PCR; TCRdb's version includes in-frame clones alone and lacks a portion of them. The sample contains more than 2,000,000 clones, roughly nine tenths of which appear only once. What was sequenced was naive CD4+ T cells sorted from blood. The subset: CD45RA+ positively selected. The origin of the receptors is a man aged 18 to 30 in good health.

This rearrangement joins TRBV5-1 to TRBJ2-5, with TRBD2 matching 14 bases. The length of the CDR3 is 19 residues. Germline CDR1 SGHRS, CDR2 YFSETQ. V trimming: 0 bases; J trimming: 4 bases; junction bases outside the gene matches: 11. CDR3 coding DNA: TGCGCCAGCAGCTTGGGCGGTAGGACTAGCGGGAGGCCGGGAGAGACCCAGTACTTC. Amino acids: CASSLGGRTSGRPGETQYF.

Concerning this clone itself: Other DNA sequences from this sample encode an identical CDR3 as well. The chain links TRBV6-6 to TRBJ2-7; D may be TRBD1 or TRBD2 (5 bases each). CDR1 and CDR2 from the germline V gene are MNHNY and SVGAGI (reference sequence). Trimming stripped 6 bases from V and 0 bases from J, with 15 bases between. This CDR3 contains 15 residues. CDR3 protein: CASSPPGTGSYEQYF. The CDR3 nucleotides are TGTGCCAGCAGCCCGCCAGGGACCGGCTCCTACGAGCAGTACTTC.

The chain has TRBV7-8 and TRBJ2-3, with 13 bases that match TRBD2. This CDR3 region has 16 residues. The germline V gene encodes CDR1 SGHVS and CDR2 FQNEAQ. The junction had 4 bases not matched to a gene; V was cut back by 5 bases and J by 2 bases. CDR3 amino acids: CASSKGLAGSTDTQYF. DNA for the CDR3: TGTGCCAGCAGCAAGGGACTAGCGGGGTCCACAGATACGCAGTATTTT.

The V call is TRBV18, the J call TRBJ2-2, with unresolved D. V was clipped by 4 bases and J by 4 bases, with 13 bases between them. The CDR3 loop spans 15 amino acids. Germline assignment: CDR1 KGHSH and CDR2 LQKENI. CDR3: CASSHKGGATGELFF. The CDR3 DNA reads TGTGCCAGCTCACACAAGGGCGGCGCCACCGGGGAGCTGTTTTTT.

The chain is built from TRBV29-1 and TRBJ2-1; 14 nucleotides agree with TRBD2. The germline V gene has CDR1 SQVTM and CDR2 ANQGSEA. Germline trimming cut 2 bases from V and 5 bases from J; bases unmatched to any gene: 5. The CDR3 is 16 residues long. CDR3: CSVEPGLAGAHNEQFF. The CDR3 DNA reads as TGCAGCGTTGAACCGGGACTAGCGGGAGCCCACAATGAGCAGTTCTTC.

The chain recombines TRBV11-2 with TRBJ2-6; no clear D gene. The CDR3 length is 15 residues. Per the germline V gene, CDR1 is SGHAT and CDR2 is FQNNGV. V lost 4 bases to trimming and J lost 3 bases, with 10 bases between them. CDR3 in DNA: TGTGCCAGCAGCTCCCTTCGGAGTGGGGCCAACGTCCTGACTTTC. This encodes CASSSLRSGANVLTF.

The V call is TRBV18, the J call TRBJ2-6, with 7 bases fitting TRBD1. Germline V gene sequence: CDR1 KGHSH, CDR2 LQKENI. The junction had 11 bases not matched to a gene; V was cut back by 4 bases and J by 2 bases. This CDR3 region has 18 residues. The CDR3 nucleotides read TGTGCCAGCTCACGGTCGGTAGGGGGCGCGGCTGGGGCCAACGTCCTGACTTTC. Protein product: CASSRSVGGAAGANVLTF.

The chain joins TRBV6-5 to TRBJ1-6, with TRBD1 matching over 7 bases. The junction had 4 bases not matched to a gene; V was cut back by 4 bases and J by 7 bases. The CDR3 spans 14 residues. Germline V CDR1 and CDR2: MNHEY, SVGAGI. The CDR3 sequence: CASSSRGSNSPLHF. The CDR3 DNA reads TGTGCCAGCAGTTCCAGGGGGAGCAATTCACCCCTCCACTTT.

The rearrangement uses TRBV7-6 and TRBJ1-1; 8 bases are a match to TRBD1. The germline gives CDR1 SGHVS, CDR2 FNYEAQ. The CDR3 loop spans 15 amino acids. V gave up 1 base and J gave up 4 bases; unmatched junction bases: 5. CDR3 coding DNA: TGTGCCAGCAGCTTAGGGGACAGGCTGCTCACTGAAGCTTTCTTT. Translation: CASSLGDRLLTEAFF. Full variable domain (remainder filled in from reference TRBV7-6 and TRBJ1-1): GAGVSQSPRYKVTKRGQDVALRCDPISGHVSLYWYRQALGQGPEFLTYFNYEAQQDKSGLPNDRFSAERPEGSISTLTIQRTEQRDSAMYRCASSLGDRLLTEAFFGQGTRLTVV.

In this sample, this clone turned up once. The chain uses TRBV5-5 and TRBJ2-2; tentative D call: TRBD2 (5 bases). The CDR3 consists of 13 residues. The V gene's germline CDR1 is SGHKS and CDR2 YYEKEE (reference sequence). The V and J ends lost 3 bases and 6 bases respectively, with 9 bases between them. The CDR3 is CASSWPSPGELFF. The CDR3 DNA reads TGTGCCAGCAGCTGGCCTAGCCCCGGGGAGCTGTTTTTT.

CDR3 region: CASRDSLNSPLHF. CDR3 DNA sequence: TGTGCCAGCAGGGACAGCCTTAATTCACCCCTCCACTTT. V usage is TRBV7-9 and J usage is TRBJ1-6; possibly TRBD1 for D (6 bases). Deletions cut 6 bases from V and 6 bases from J, with 9 bases between. The length of the CDR3 is 13 residues. Per the germline V gene, CDR1 is SEHNR and CDR2 is FQNEAQ (reference sequence).

The chain is built from TRBV5-4 and TRBJ1-1; tentative D call: TRBD1 (5 bases). The germline gives CDR1 SGHNT, CDR2 YYREEE (reference sequence). V lost 5 bases and J lost 6, with 17 bases in between. The CDR3 covers 14 residues. The CDR3 coding sequence is TGTGCCAGCAGTTCACAAGGCCGGGGCGCTGAAGCTTTCTTT. Amino acids: CASSSQGRGAEAFF. The complete variable domain, with remaining parts taken from reference TRBV5-4 and TRBJ1-1, reads ETGVTQSPTHLIKTRGQQVTLRCSSQSGHNTVSWYQQALGQGPQFIFQYYREEENGRGNFPPRFSGLQFPNYSSELNVNALELDDSALYLCASSSQGRGAEAFFGQGTRLTVV.

As to this clone: Other nucleotide sequences from this sample produce the same CDR3. The rearrangement links TRBV11-2 to TRBJ2-1; D call uncertain. This CDR3 region has 13 residues. With 1 base removed from V and 2 bases from J, the gap between germline ends came to 3 bases. From germline, CDR1 is SGHAT and CDR2 FQNNGV. The chain's CDR3 is CASSLATYNEQFF. The CDR3 nucleotides read TGTGCCAGCAGCTTAGCCACCTACAATGAGCAGTTCTTC.

On this clone: The same CDR3 arises from other DNA sequences in this sample as well. The gene calls are TRBV18 and TRBJ1-1; D gene ambiguous. The germline gives CDR1 KGHSH, CDR2 LQKENI. There are 13 residues in the CDR3. V was shortened by 6 bases and J by 0 bases, with 8 bases between the two germline ends. DNA for the CDR3: TGTGCCAGCTCGCCTGACTTGAACACTGAAGCTTTCTTT. This translates into CASSPDLNTEAFF. Full variable domain (remainder filled in from reference TRBV18 and TRBJ1-1): NAGVMQNPRHLVRRRGQEARLRCSPMKGHSHVYWYRQLPEEGLKFMVYLQKENIIDESGMPKERFSAEFPKEGPSILRIQQVVRGDSAAYFCASSPDLNTEAFFGQGTRLTVV.

The chain employs TRBV29-1 and TRBJ2-1; D might be TRBD2 (6 bases). The CDR3 extends over 13 amino acids. V lost 3 bases and J 6 bases, leaving 12 bases between the germline ends. In germline, CDR1 is SQVTM, CDR2 ANQGSEA. The CDR3 DNA reads as TGCAGCGTTGAGCCTGGAGGGGCCAATGAGCAGTTCTTC. Translated, it gives CSVEPGGANEQFF.

This clone was seen a few times. The V call is TRBV28, the J call TRBJ1-6; D unclear. Looked up from germline, CDR1 is MDHEN and CDR2 is SYDVKM. Trimming removed 3 bases at V and 9 bases at J, with 3 bases between. The CDR3 sequence is 11 residues long. The CDR3 bases are TGTGCCAGCAGTTTCCGTTCACCCCTCCACTTT. Protein: CASSFRSPLHF.

A single count supports this clone. The chain employs TRBV19 and TRBJ1-2; D not resolved. The CDR3 is made up of 13 amino acids. V lost 11 bases, J lost 2 bases, and 15 bases lay in between. Germline loops: CDR1 LNHDA, CDR2 SQIVND (reference sequence). The chain's CDR3 is CAVLDRLNYGYTF. In DNA, the CDR3 is TGTGCCGTACTAGACCGCTTAAACTATGGCTACACCTTC.

Regarding this clone: Other DNA sequences of this sample code for an identical CDR3. This chain uses TRBV6-6 with TRBJ2-5; 15 bases match TRBD2. Germline V gene sequence: CDR1 MNHNY, CDR2 SVGAGI (reference sequence). CDR3 size: 16 residues. V was pared by 4 bases and J by 2 bases, with 2 bases of the junction left unmatched. The CDR3, as DNA: TGTGCCAGCAGTTTTGGACTAGCGGGGGGGCAAGAGACCCAGTACTTC. This gives the protein CASSFGLAGGQETQYF.